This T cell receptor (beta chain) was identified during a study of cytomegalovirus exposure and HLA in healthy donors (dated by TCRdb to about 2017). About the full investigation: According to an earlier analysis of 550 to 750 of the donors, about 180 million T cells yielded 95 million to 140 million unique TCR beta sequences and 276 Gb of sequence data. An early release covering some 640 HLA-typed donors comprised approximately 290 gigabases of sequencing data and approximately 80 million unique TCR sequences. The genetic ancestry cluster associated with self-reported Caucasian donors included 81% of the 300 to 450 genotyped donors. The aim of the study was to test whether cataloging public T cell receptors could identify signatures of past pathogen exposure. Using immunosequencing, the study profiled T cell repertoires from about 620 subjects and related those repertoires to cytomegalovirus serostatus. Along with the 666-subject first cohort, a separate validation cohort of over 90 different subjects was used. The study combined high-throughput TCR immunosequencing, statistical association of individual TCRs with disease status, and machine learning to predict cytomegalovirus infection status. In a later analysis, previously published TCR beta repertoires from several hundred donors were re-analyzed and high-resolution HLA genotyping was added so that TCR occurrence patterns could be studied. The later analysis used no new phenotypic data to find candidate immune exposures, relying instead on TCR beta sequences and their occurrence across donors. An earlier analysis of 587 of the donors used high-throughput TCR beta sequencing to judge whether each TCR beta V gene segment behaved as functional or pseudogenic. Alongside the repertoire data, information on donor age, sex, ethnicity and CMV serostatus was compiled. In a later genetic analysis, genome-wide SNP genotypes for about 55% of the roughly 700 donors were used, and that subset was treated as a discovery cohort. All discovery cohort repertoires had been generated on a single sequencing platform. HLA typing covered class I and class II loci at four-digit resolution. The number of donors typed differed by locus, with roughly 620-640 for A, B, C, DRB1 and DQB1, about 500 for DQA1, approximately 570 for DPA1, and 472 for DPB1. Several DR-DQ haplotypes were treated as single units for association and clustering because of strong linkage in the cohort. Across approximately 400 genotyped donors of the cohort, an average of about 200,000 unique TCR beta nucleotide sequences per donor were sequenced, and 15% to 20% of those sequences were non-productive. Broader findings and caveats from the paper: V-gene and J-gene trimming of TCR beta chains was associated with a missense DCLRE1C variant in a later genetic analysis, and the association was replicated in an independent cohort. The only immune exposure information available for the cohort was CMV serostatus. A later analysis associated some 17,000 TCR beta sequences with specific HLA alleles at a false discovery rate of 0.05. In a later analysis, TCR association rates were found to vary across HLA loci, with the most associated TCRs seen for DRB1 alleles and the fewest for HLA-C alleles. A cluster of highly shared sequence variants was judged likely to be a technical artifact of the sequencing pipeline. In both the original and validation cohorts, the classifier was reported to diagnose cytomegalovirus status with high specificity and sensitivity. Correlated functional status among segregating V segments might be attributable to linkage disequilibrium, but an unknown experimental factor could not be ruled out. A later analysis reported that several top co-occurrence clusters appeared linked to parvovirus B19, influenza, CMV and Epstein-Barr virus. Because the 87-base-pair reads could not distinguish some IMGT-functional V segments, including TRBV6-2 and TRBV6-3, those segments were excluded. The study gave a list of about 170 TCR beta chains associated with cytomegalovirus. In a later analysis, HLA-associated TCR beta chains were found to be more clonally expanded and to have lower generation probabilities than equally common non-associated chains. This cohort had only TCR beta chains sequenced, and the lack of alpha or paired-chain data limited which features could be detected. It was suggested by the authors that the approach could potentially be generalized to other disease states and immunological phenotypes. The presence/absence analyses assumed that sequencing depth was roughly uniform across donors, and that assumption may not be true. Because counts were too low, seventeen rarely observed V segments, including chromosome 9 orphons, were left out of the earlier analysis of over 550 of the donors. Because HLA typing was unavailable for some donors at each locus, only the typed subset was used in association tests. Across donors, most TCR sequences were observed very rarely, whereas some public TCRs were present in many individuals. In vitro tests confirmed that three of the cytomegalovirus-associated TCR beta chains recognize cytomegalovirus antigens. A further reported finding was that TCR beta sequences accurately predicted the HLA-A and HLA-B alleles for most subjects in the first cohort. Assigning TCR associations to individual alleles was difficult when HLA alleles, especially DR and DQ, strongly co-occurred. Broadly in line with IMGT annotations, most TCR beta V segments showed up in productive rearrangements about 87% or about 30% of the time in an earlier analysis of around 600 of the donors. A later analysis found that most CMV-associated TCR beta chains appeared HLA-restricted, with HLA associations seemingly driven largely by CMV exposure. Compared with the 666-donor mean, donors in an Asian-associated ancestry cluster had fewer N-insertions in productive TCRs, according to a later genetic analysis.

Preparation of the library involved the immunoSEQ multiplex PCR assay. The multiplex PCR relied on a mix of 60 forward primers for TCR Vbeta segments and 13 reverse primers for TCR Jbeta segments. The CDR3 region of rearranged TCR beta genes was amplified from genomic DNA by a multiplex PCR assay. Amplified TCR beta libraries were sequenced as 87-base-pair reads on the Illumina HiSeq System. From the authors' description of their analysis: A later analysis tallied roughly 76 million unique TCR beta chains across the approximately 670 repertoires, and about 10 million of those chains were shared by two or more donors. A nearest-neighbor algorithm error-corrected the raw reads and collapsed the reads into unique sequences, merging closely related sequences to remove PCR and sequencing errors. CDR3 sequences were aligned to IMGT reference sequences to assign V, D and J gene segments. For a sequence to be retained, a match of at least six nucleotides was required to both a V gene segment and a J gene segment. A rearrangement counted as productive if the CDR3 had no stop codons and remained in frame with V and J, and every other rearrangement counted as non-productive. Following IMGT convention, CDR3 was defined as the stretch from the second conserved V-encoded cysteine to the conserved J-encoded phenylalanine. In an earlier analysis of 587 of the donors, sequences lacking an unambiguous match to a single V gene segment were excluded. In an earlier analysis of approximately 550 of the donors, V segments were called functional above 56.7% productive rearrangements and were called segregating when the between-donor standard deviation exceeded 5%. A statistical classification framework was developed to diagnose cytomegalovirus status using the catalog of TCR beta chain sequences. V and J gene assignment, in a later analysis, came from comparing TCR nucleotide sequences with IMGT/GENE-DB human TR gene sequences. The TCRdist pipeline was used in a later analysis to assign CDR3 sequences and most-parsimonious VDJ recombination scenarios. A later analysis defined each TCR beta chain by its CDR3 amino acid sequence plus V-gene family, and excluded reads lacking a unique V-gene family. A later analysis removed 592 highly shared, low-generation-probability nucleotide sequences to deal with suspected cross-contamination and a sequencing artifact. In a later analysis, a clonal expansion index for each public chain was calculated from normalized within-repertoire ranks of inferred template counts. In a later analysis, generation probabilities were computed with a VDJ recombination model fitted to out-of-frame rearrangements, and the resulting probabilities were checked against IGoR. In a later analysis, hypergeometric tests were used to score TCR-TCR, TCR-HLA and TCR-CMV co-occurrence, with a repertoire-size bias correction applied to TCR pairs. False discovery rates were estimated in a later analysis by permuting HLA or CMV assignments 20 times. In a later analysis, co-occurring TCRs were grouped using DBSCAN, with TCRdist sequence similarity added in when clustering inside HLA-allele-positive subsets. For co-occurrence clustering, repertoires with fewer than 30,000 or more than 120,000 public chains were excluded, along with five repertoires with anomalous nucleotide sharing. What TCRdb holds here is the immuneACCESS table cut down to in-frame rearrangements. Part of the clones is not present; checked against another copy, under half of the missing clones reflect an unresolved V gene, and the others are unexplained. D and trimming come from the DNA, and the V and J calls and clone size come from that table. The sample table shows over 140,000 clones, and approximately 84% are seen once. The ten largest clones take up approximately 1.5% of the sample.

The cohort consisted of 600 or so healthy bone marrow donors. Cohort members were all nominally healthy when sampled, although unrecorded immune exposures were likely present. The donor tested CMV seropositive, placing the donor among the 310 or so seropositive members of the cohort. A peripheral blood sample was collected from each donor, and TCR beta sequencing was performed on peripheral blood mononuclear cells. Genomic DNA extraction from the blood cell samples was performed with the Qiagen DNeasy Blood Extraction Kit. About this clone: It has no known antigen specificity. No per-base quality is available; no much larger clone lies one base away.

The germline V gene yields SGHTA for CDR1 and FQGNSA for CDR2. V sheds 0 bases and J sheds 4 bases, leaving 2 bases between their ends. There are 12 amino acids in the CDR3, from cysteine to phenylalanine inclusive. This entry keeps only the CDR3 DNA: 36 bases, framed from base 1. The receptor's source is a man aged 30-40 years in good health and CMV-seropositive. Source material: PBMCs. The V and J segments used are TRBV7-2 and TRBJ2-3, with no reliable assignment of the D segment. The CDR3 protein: CASSLASDTQYF. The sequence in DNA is TGTGCCAGCAGCTTAGCCTCAGATACGCAGTATTTT. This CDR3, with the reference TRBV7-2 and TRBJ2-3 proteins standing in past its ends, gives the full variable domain GAGVSQSPSNKVTEKGKDVELRCDPISGHTALYWYRQSLGQGLEFLIYFQGNSAPDKSGLPSDRFSAERTGGSVSTLTIQRTQQEDSAVYLCASSLASDTQYFGPGTRLTVL.